The clone carrying this T cell receptor beta chain was observed a single time. J gave up 9 bases and V 1 base, and 4 bases lay outside the gene matches. CDR3 size: 15 residues. CDR1 and CDR2 from the germline V gene are KGHSH and LQKENI. The protocol was immunoSEQ multiplex PCR, while the TCRdb copy is restricted to in-frame clones and leaves out a portion. The table records about 76,000 clones, roughly 88% of them present only once. The data belong to a study of blood T cell repertoires in COVID-19. This sequence joins TRBV18 and TRBJ2-1; 12 bases map to TRBD1. The sequencing input was peripheral blood. The clonotype originates from a woman in her forties or fifties in a cohort sampled during active COVID-19. CDR3 bases: TGTGCCAGCTCACCACAGGGACAGGGGGCAGTTGAGCAGTTCTTC. This encodes CASSPQGQGAVEQFF.